The rows below give T cell receptor beta chains drawn from one sample of a study of shared clonotypes between healthy human individuals. Some clones are missing from TCRdb's copy, which holds only in-frame ones; the method was immunoSEQ multiplex PCR. The sample has approximately 600,000 clones; approximately 96% are singletons. The sequenced sample was naive CD8+ T cells sorted from blood. These receptors originate from a woman in her 30s in good health. Both conserved end residues are part of each CDR3. D genes are given only for firm matches. The size of a clone is reported for some rows only, either as once, few or many, or as a class for expanded clones.

j_call: TRBJ2-7
v_call: TRBV28
clone_size: -
d_call: -
cdr3_aa: CASTSDIEQYF
cdr3_nt: TGTGCCAGCACGTCGGACATCGAGCAGTACTTC

j_call: TRBJ2-7
v_call: TRBV28
clone_size: -
d_call: -
cdr3_aa: CASSWGPSYEQYF
cdr3_nt: TGTGCCAGCAGCTGGGGCCCTTCCTACGAGCAGTACTTC

j_call: TRBJ2-2
v_call: TRBV29-1
clone_size: -
d_call: TRBD2
cdr3_aa: CSVEIAGVANTGELFF
cdr3_nt: TGCAGCGTTGAAATAGCGGGAGTGGCGAACACCGGGGAGCTGTTTTTT

j_call: TRBJ2-7
v_call: TRBV28
clone_size: -
d_call: -
cdr3_aa: CAEGPTGMTGGVYEQYF
cdr3_nt: TGTGCCGAAGGCCCGACAGGGATGACCGGGGGAGTTTACGAGCAGTACTTC

j_call: TRBJ2-1
v_call: TRBV4-1
clone_size: -
d_call: TRBD2
cdr3_aa: CASSQDLLAGGLNEQFF
cdr3_nt: TGCGCCAGCAGCCAAGATCTTCTAGCGGGAGGGCTTAATGAGCAGTTCTTC

j_call: TRBJ1-4
v_call: TRBV9
clone_size: -
d_call: -
cdr3_aa: CASSGGGGEKLFF
cdr3_nt: TGTGCCAGCAGCGGCGGAGGAGGCGAAAAACTGTTTTTT

j_call: TRBJ2-7
v_call: TRBV21-1
clone_size: once
d_call: -
cdr3_aa: CASSNGTSGGGRYEQYF
cdr3_nt: TGTGCCAGCAGCAACGGGACTAGCGGGGGAGGTCGGTACGAGCAGTACTTC

j_call: TRBJ1-1
v_call: TRBV2
clone_size: once
d_call: -
cdr3_aa: CASPPPEGEDTEAFF
cdr3_nt: TGTGCCAGCCCCCCACCCGAGGGGGAGGACACTGAAGCTTTCTTT

j_call: TRBJ2-1
v_call: TRBV2
clone_size: once
d_call: -
cdr3_aa: CASSEAEDVFNEQFF
cdr3_nt: TGTGCCAGCAGTGAAGCGGAGGATGTTTTCAATGAGCAGTTCTTC

j_call: TRBJ1-4
v_call: TRBV28
clone_size: -
d_call: -
cdr3_aa: CASSQLTEATNEKLFF
cdr3_nt: TGTGCCAGCAGCCAGTTGACAGAAGCAACTAATGAAAAACTGTTTTTT

j_call: TRBJ2-2
v_call: TRBV28
clone_size: -
d_call: TRBD2
cdr3_aa: CASQKLADTNTGELFF
cdr3_nt: TGTGCCAGCCAGAAACTAGCGGATACGAACACCGGGGAGCTGTTTTTT

j_call: TRBJ2-2
v_call: TRBV6-6
clone_size: once
d_call: -
cdr3_aa: CASKSGELFF
cdr3_nt: TGTGCCAGCAAGTCCGGGGAGCTGTTTTTT

j_call: TRBJ1-4
v_call: TRBV9
clone_size: -
d_call: -
cdr3_aa: CASSVAGNEKLFF
cdr3_nt: TGTGCCAGCAGCGTAGCCGGAAATGAAAAACTGTTTTTT

j_call: TRBJ1-1
v_call: TRBV6-4
clone_size: -
d_call: TRBD1
cdr3_aa: CASTPGTGISVTEAFF
cdr3_nt: TGTGCCAGCACCCCCGGGACAGGGATTTCAGTGACTGAAGCTTTCTTT

j_call: TRBJ2-7
v_call: TRBV19
clone_size: -
d_call: -
cdr3_aa: CASSGAPYEQYF
cdr3_nt: TGTGCCAGTAGCGGAGCGCCCTACGAGCAGTACTTC

j_call: TRBJ2-1
v_call: TRBV5-6
clone_size: -
d_call: TRBD2
cdr3_aa: CASSRGENYYNEQFF
cdr3_nt: TGTGCCAGCAGCCGGGGGGAGAACTATTACAATGAGCAGTTCTTC

j_call: TRBJ2-7
v_call: TRBV28
clone_size: -
d_call: -
cdr3_aa: CASSLTGYEQYF
cdr3_nt: TGTGCCAGCAGTCTCACAGGTTACGAGCAGTACTTC

j_call: TRBJ2-7
v_call: TRBV7-9
clone_size: -
d_call: -
cdr3_aa: CASSTSYYEQYF
cdr3_nt: TGTGCCAGCAGTACATCCTACTACGAGCAGTACTTC

j_call: TRBJ2-7
v_call: TRBV4-1
clone_size: -
d_call: -
cdr3_aa: CASSRLGSYEQYF
cdr3_nt: TGCGCCAGCAGCCGATTGGGGTCCTACGAGCAGTACTTC

j_call: TRBJ2-7
v_call: TRBV28
clone_size: -
d_call: TRBD1
cdr3_aa: CASSGSTGPIYEQYF
cdr3_nt: TGTGCCAGCAGTGGATCGACAGGGCCTATCTACGAGCAGTACTTC

j_call: TRBJ1-5
v_call: TRBV2
clone_size: once
d_call: -
cdr3_aa: CASWTGDLGGNQPQHF
cdr3_nt: TGTGCCAGCTGGACGGGAGACCTCGGAGGCAATCAGCCCCAGCATTTT

j_call: TRBJ2-7
v_call: TRBV2
clone_size: -
d_call: -
cdr3_aa: CASSETGPASYEQYF
cdr3_nt: TGTGCCAGCAGTGAAACGGGCCCCGCATCCTACGAGCAGTACTTC

j_call: TRBJ1-5
v_call: TRBV19
clone_size: once
d_call: -
cdr3_aa: CASSPTPQAGTRNQPQHF
cdr3_nt: TGTGCCAGTAGTCCCACCCCTCAAGCGGGGACACGGAATCAGCCCCAGCATTTT

j_call: TRBJ1-1
v_call: TRBV15
clone_size: -
d_call: -
cdr3_aa: CATSTGQNTEAFF
cdr3_nt: TGTGCCACCAGCACTGGCCAGAACACTGAAGCTTTCTTT

j_call: TRBJ2-5
v_call: TRBV27
clone_size: -
d_call: TRBD2
cdr3_aa: CASSWVQREGIGTQYF
cdr3_nt: TGTGCCAGCAGTTGGGTACAGAGGGAGGGGATTGGGACCCAGTACTTC

j_call: TRBJ2-1
v_call: TRBV7-9
clone_size: -
d_call: TRBD2
cdr3_aa: CASSQTSGAGNEQFF
cdr3_nt: TGTGCCAGCAGCCAAACTAGCGGGGCGGGGAATGAGCAGTTCTTC

j_call: TRBJ2-3
v_call: TRBV14
clone_size: -
d_call: -
cdr3_aa: CASSLDYTDTQYF
cdr3_nt: TGTGCCAGCAGCCTCGACTACACAGATACGCAGTATTTT

j_call: TRBJ2-7
v_call: TRBV7-9
clone_size: -
d_call: TRBD2
cdr3_aa: CASSRRGAPYEQYF
cdr3_nt: TGTGCCAGCAGCCGGCGGGGGGCCCCCTACGAGCAGTACTTC

j_call: TRBJ2-1
v_call: TRBV27
clone_size: -
d_call: TRBD2
cdr3_aa: CASSLILAGEGEQFF
cdr3_nt: TGTGCCAGCAGTTTAATTCTAGCGGGAGAGGGTGAGCAGTTCTTC

j_call: TRBJ2-7
v_call: TRBV20-1
clone_size: -
d_call: -
cdr3_aa: CSAPQAYEQYF
cdr3_nt: TGCAGTGCGCCCCAAGCCTACGAGCAGTACTTC

j_call: TRBJ2-1
v_call: TRBV7-2
clone_size: -
d_call: -
cdr3_aa: CASSFTGHEQFF
cdr3_nt: TGTGCCAGCAGCTTTACAGGGCATGAGCAGTTCTTC

j_call: TRBJ2-7
v_call: TRBV7-9
clone_size: -
d_call: TRBD1
cdr3_aa: CASSLGQGSNEQYF
cdr3_nt: TGTGCCAGCAGCCTGGGACAGGGCTCCAACGAGCAGTACTTC

j_call: TRBJ1-1
v_call: TRBV5-6
clone_size: -
d_call: TRBD1
cdr3_aa: CASSLQGAGAFF
cdr3_nt: TGTGCCAGCAGCTTACAGGGGGCGGGAGCTTTCTTT

j_call: TRBJ1-2
v_call: TRBV11-2
clone_size: -
d_call: TRBD1
cdr3_aa: CASSLAPGDREDYGYTF
cdr3_nt: TGTGCCAGCAGCTTAGCCCCTGGGGACAGGGAAGACTATGGCTACACCTTC

j_call: TRBJ2-1
v_call: TRBV7-7
clone_size: -
d_call: -
cdr3_aa: CASSLAPTSSYNEQFF
cdr3_nt: TGTGCCAGCAGCTTAGCGCCCACGAGCTCCTACAATGAGCAGTTCTTC

j_call: TRBJ2-7
v_call: TRBV19
clone_size: -
d_call: -
cdr3_aa: CASSIRTQDEQYF
cdr3_nt: TGTGCCAGTAGTATCCGGACACAAGACGAGCAGTACTTC

j_call: TRBJ2-7
v_call: TRBV19
clone_size: once
d_call: TRBD1
cdr3_aa: CASTESPGQGSYEQYF
cdr3_nt: TGTGCCAGTACCGAATCTCCGGGACAGGGCTCCTACGAGCAGTACTTC

j_call: TRBJ2-5
v_call: TRBV19
clone_size: -
d_call: TRBD1
cdr3_aa: CARESTGGEAETQYF
cdr3_nt: TGTGCCAGAGAAAGCACAGGGGGAGAAGCAGAGACCCAGTACTTC

j_call: TRBJ2-4
v_call: TRBV19
clone_size: once
d_call: -
cdr3_aa: CASSIGGMNIQYF
cdr3_nt: TGTGCCAGTAGTATAGGGGGGATGAACATTCAGTACTTC

j_call: TRBJ2-7
v_call: TRBV7-9
clone_size: -
d_call: -
cdr3_aa: CASTPGSGRSYEQYF
cdr3_nt: TGTGCCAGCACCCCGGGTTCGGGGAGGTCTTACGAGCAGTACTTC

j_call: TRBJ2-1
v_call: TRBV7-2
clone_size: -
d_call: -
cdr3_aa: CASSLVGPHEQFF
cdr3_nt: TGTGCCAGCAGCTTAGTCGGGCCCCATGAGCAGTTCTTC